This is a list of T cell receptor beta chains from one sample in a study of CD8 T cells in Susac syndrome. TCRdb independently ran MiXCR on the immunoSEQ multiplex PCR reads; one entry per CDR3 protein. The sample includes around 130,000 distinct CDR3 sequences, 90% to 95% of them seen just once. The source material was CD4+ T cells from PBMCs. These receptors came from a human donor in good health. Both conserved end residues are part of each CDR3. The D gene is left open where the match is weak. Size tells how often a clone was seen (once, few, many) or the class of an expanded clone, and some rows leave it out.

CASSTTGFGANVLTF | TGTGCCAGCAGCACCACAGGGTTTGGGGCCAACGTCCTGACTTTC | NA | TRBV7-2 | NA | TRBJ2-6
CASSDPGTGGERQPQHF | TGTGCCAGCAGTGACCCCGGGACAGGGGGCGAGAGGCAGCCCCAGCATTTT | TRBD1 | TRBV2 | NA | TRBJ1-5
CSVEWLAGESHTQYF | TGCAGCGTTGAATGGCTAGCGGGAGAGTCGCATACGCAGTATTTT | TRBD2 | TRBV29-1 | NA | TRBJ2-3
CASSHNISRRRAWAREQFF | TGTGCCAGCAGCCACAATATAAGCCGACGCCGGGCCTGGGCGCGGGAGCAGTTCTTC | NA | TRBV9 | NA | TRBJ2-1
CASSLVGQGINTGELFF | TGTGCCAGCAGTCTAGTGGGACAGGGGATAAACACCGGGGAGCTGTTTTTT | TRBD1 | TRBV27 | NA | TRBJ2-2
CASNRDRGHTEAFF | TGTGCCAGCAACCGGGACAGGGGGCACACTGAAGCTTTCTTT | TRBD1 | TRBV7-9 | NA | TRBJ1-1
CASSSWRVGGYTF | TGTGCCAGCAGCTCCTGGAGGGTAGGGGGCTACACCTTC | NA | TRBV6-6 | NA | TRBJ1-2
CASKAGPRRETQYF | TGTGCCAGCAAGGCCGGGCCCAGACGAGAGACCCAGTACTTC | NA | TRBV6-5 | NA | TRBJ2-5
CSGRLVAHEQFF | TGCAGCGGGAGGTTAGTGGCCCATGAGCAGTTCTTC | NA | TRBV29-1 | NA | TRBJ2-1
CASSEETGGNTEAFF | TGTGCCAGCAGTGAAGAGACAGGGGGGAACACTGAAGCTTTCTTT | TRBD1 | TRBV6-1 | once | TRBJ1-1